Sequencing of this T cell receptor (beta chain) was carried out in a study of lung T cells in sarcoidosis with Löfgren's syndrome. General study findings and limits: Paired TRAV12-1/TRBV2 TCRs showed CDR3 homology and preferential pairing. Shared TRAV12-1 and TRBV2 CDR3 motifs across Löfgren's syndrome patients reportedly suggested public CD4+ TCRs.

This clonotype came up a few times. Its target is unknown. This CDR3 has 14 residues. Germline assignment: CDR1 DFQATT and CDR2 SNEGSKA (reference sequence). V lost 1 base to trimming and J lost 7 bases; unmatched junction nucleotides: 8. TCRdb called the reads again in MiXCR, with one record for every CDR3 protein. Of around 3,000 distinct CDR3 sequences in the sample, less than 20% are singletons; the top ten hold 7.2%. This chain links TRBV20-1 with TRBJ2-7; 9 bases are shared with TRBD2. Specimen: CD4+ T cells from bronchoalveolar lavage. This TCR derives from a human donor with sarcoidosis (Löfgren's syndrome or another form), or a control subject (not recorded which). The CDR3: CSARVQRGVLEQYF. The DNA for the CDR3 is TGCAGTGCTAGAGTTCAGCGGGGGGTCTTGGAGCAGTACTTC.